This TCR beta chain was sequenced for a study of blood T cell repertoires in COVID-19 (dated by TCRdb to the early 2020s). Background on the whole study: Samples covering the acute and convalescent phases of COVID-19 were provided by collaborators in the United States, Italy and Spain. The material from the prospective study consisted of cDNA or gDNA derived from T cells, B-cell-depleted T cells, or PBMCs. Deeply sampled blood TCRbeta repertoires from subjects exposed to, actively infected with, or recovered from COVID-19 were included in the dataset. The repertoires were released in a freely available public database intended as a resource for research on the immune response to SARS-CoV-2. Samples came from the ongoing ImmuneRACE study (first 160 participants) plus 1,254 subjects from 6 global collaborators. Sample metadata almost always included a de-identified subject ID, COVID-19 status, age in years and sex. Where available, HLA class I and class II types were taken from metadata supplied by the sample provider and were not determined by assay-based typing. Points the paper makes about the study in general: Clinical and demographic metadata were provided uncurated, with the amount varying by source and participant.

Collaborating institutions collected whole blood in K2EDTA tubes following their own protocols. For TCRbeta analysis, collaborators shipped samples as frozen whole blood, isolated PBMCs, or DNA extracted from either of those sample types. V was cut back by 0 bases and J by 8 bases, leaving a gap of 12 bases between them. Inclusive of the bounding cysteine and phenylalanine, the CDR3 is 14 residues long. Only CDR3 DNA remains: 42 bases, in frame from the first base. CDR1 SGDLS and CDR2 YYNGEE were looked up in the germline V gene. Concerning this clone: What antigen it recognizes has not been identified. No base qualities exist here, and no much larger clone lies one base off it.

TCRbeta CDR3 regions were amplified from genomic DNA by means of the immunoSEQ Assay, a bias-controlled multiplex PCR. In the authors' own workflow: Nucleated cell counts per sample were estimated from amplification of reference gene primers within the assay. To quantify the absolute abundance of each unique TCRbeta CDR3 rearrangement, sequence reads were collapsed and filtered. Productive Simpson clonality was computed per sample as the square root of Simpson's diversity index over productive rearrangements. TCRdb limited this immuneACCESS table to in-frame rearrangements with V and J called. A share of clones is missing; checked studies link under half to unresolved V genes, and the rest is unexplained. From that table come the V and J calls and clone size; the DNA was used to work out D and trimming. This sample gives about 180,000 clones in total; around 86% of them show up just once. Roughly 9.1% of the sample rests with the top ten.

Recombination linked TRBV9 to TRBJ2-1, with TRBD2 as a weak D call on 6 bases. This receptor was obtained from a man in his fifties with active or convalescent COVID-19. Sequencing used peripheral blood. The CDR3 region: CASSVATPSDEQFF. DNA sequence: TGTGCCAGCAGCGTAGCTACCCCTAGCGATGAGCAGTTCTTC. The CDR3 plus the reference TRBV9 and TRBJ2-1 genes for the other parts give the full variable domain: DSGVTQTPKHLITATGQRVTLRCSPRSGDLSVYWYQQSLDQGLQFLIQYYNGEERAKGNILERFSAQQFPDLHSELNLSSLELGDSALYFCASSVATPSDEQFFGPGTRLTVL.